Below, 22 T cell receptor beta chains from the same sample are listed, as sequenced in a study of cytotoxic CD8 clonotypes in ibrutinib-treated CLL. Using immunoSEQ multiplex PCR, the repertoire was profiled, and TCRdb retains in-frame clones only, with some absent. The sample lists fewer than 50,000 clones; approximately 70% were seen once. The sample in question was PBMCs, obtained after 12 months of ibrutinib treatment. These receptors were collected from a human donor with chronic lymphocytic leukemia.

The chain combines TRBV15 with TRBJ2-7; 11 bases match TRBD1. The V segment lost 3 bases and the J segment 3 bases; nucleotides outside the gene matches: 7. CDR1 and CDR2 from the germline V gene are LNHNV and YYDKDF (reference sequence). The CDR3 sequence is 16 residues long. The DNA for the CDR3 is TGTGCCACCAGCAGGAGAACCGGGACAGGGGGCTACGAGCAGTACTTC. Its protein is CATSRRTGTGGYEQYF. Looking up the rest from reference TRBV15 and TRBJ2-7 gives the full variable domain: DAMVIQNPRYQVTQFGKPVTLSCSQTLNHNVMYWYQQKSSQAPKLLFHYYDKDFNNEADTPDNFQSRRPNTSFCFLDIRSPGLGDTAMYLCATSRRTGTGGYEQYFGPGTRLTVT.

The genes are TRBV25-1 and TRBJ1-1; tentative D call: TRBD1 (5 bases). In germline, CDR1 is MGHDK, CDR2 SYGVNS. The V end was cut by 6 bases, the J end by 4 bases, with 15 bases between. This CDR3 comprises 14 residues. CDR3 nucleotides: TGTGCCAGCAGAGGGGTTGGGGGAATCACTGAAGCTTTCTTT. It translates to CASRGVGGITEAFF. The full variable domain, completed using reference TRBV25-1 and TRBJ1-1, is EADIYQTPRYLVIGTGKKITLECSQTMGHDKMYWYQQDPGMELHLIHYSYGVNSTEKGDLSSESTVSRIRTEHFPLTLESARPSHTSQYLCASRGVGGITEAFFGQGTRLTVV.

This clone turned up a few times. This chain joins TRBV29-1 and TRBJ1-2; TRBD1 is a possible D gene (6 bases). This CDR3 comprises 11 residues. The V end was cut by 4 bases, the J end by 4 bases, with 7 bases between. Germline V gene sequence: CDR1 SQVTM, CDR2 ANQGSEA. The CDR3 loop reads CSVGDIYGYTF. CDR3 nucleotides: TGCAGCGTTGGGGACATCTATGGCTACACCTTC.

The V and J genes are TRBV5-5 and TRBJ1-4, with D perhaps TRBD1 (5 bases). The CDR3 is 18 residues long. The V and J ends lost 1 base and 7 bases respectively, with 23 bases between them. The germline gives CDR1 SGHKS, CDR2 YYEKEE (reference sequence). The CDR3 protein is CASSLLGPTSRLTEKLFF. CDR3 DNA: TGTGCCAGCAGCTTGCTGGGGCCGACCTCTAGATTAACTGAAAAACTGTTTTTT.

The rearrangement joins TRBV19 to TRBJ2-3; a possible D gene is TRBD1 (5 bases). Trimming took off 7 bases at V and 2 bases at J, with 16 bases between the two ends. Per the germline V gene, CDR1 is LNHDA and CDR2 is SQIVND (reference sequence). This CDR3 comprises 15 residues. In nucleotides, the CDR3 is TGTGCCAGTAACGCCCAAGGGGTAGACACAGATACGCAGTATTTT. It translates to CASNAQGVDTDTQYF.

The genes are TRBV10-3 and TRBJ1-2; no clear D gene. The length of the CDR3 is 15 residues. The germline V and J ends were trimmed by 0 bases and 4 bases, with 12 bases remaining between them. Per the germline V gene, CDR1 is ENHRY and CDR2 is SYGVKD. In DNA, the CDR3 is TGTGCCATCAGTGAGTCGATGGCAGTTGGCTATGGCTACACCTTC. Translating it yields CAISESMAVGYGYTF.

The genes are TRBV4-2 and TRBJ2-2, with 12 bases fitting TRBD2. The CDR3 spans 19 residues. The germline CDR1 and CDR2 sequences are LGHNA and YNFKEQ. The trim removed 0 bases at V and 4 bases at J, leaving 9 bases unmatched. The CDR3 loop reads CASSQDWLAGGPGTGELFF. CDR3 nucleotide sequence: TGTGCCAGCAGCCAAGATTGGCTAGCGGGAGGGCCGGGCACCGGGGAGCTGTTTTTT.

The chain links TRBV7-2 to TRBJ1-1, with 8 bases lining up with TRBD1. This CDR3 has 13 residues. Germline V lookup: CDR1 SGHTA, CDR2 FQGNSA. V lost 8 bases, J lost 6 bases, and 8 bases stayed unmatched. CDR3 sequence reads: CASDQGADAEAFF. DNA for the CDR3: TGTGCCAGCGACCAGGGGGCAGATGCTGAAGCTTTCTTT.

J is TRBJ2-4 and V is TRBV4-3; D possibly matches TRBD1 or TRBD2 (5 bases each). Germline loops: CDR1 LGHNA, CDR2 YSLEER. This CDR3 region has 15 residues. V lost 0 bases and J 4 bases, leaving 10 bases between the germline ends. The CDR3 sequence is CASSQDWGMKNIQYF. CDR3 coding DNA: TGCGCCAGCAGCCAAGATTGGGGGATGAAAAACATTCAGTACTTC.

The chain recombines TRBV28 with TRBJ1-5, with D perhaps matching TRBD1 (6 bases). The V gene lost 6 bases and the J gene lost 7 bases, with 16 bases spanning the gap. This CDR3 has 14 residues. In germline, CDR1 is MDHEN, CDR2 SYDVKM. The CDR3 is CASRRGGSGQPQHF. The CDR3 region has the DNA TGTGCCAGCAGAAGGGGGGGTTCGGGGCAGCCCCAGCATTTT.

The rearrangement uses TRBV5-1 and TRBJ2-1; possible D gene TRBD2, 5 bases. Germline CDR1 SGHRS, CDR2 YFSETQ. V was pared by 4 bases and J by 5 bases, with 16 bases between. The CDR3 length is 15 residues. CDR3 loop: CASSIQLGRHNEQFF. CDR3 DNA: TGCGCCAGCAGCATTCAGTTAGGGAGACACAATGAGCAGTTCTTC. Full variable domain (missing parts from reference TRBV5-1 and TRBJ2-1): KAGVTQTPRYLIKTRGQQVTLSCSPISGHRSVSWYQQTPGQGLQFLFEYFSETQRNKGNFPGRFSGRQFSNSRSEMNVSTLELGDSALYLCASSIQLGRHNEQFFGPGTRLTVL.

The rearrangement uses TRBV15 and TRBJ1-3; D not certain. Looked up from germline, CDR1 is LNHNV and CDR2 is YYDKDF (reference sequence). This CDR3 has 13 amino acids. V was clipped by 1 base and J by 4 bases, with 5 bases between them. The CDR3 loop is CATSRAPGNTIYF. CDR3 DNA: TGTGCCACCAGCAGAGCGCCAGGAAACACCATATATTTT.

Here the CDR3 DNA reads TGTGCCAGCAGCCCCGGGAGGGGCTCCTACGAGCAGTACTTC. It is translated as CASSPGRGSYEQYF. The gene calls are TRBV7-2 and TRBJ2-7; 8 bases are a match to TRBD2. Germline lookup yields CDR1 SGHTA and CDR2 FQGNSA. This CDR3 has 14 amino acids. J lost 0 bases, V lost 5 bases, and 3 bases had no gene match.

The V call is TRBV29-1, the J call TRBJ2-7, with 9 bases fitting TRBD2. The CDR3 is 16 amino acids. V lost 0 bases and J lost 4; bases outside the gene matches: 10. CDR1 and CDR2 (germline): SQVTM, ANQGSEA. The CDR3: CSVEDEETSGPYEQYF. The CDR3 DNA reads as TGCAGCGTTGAAGATGAAGAAACTAGCGGGCCGTACGAGCAGTACTTC.

This chain uses TRBV7-9 with TRBJ1-1; D ambiguous. The CDR3 runs 14 residues. Trimming took off 4 bases at V and 1 base at J, with 10 bases between the two ends. Germline V gives CDR1 SEHNR, CDR2 FQNEAQ (reference sequence). In nucleotides, the CDR3 is TGTGCCAGCAGCTCCCTCATGGAGAACACTGAAGCTTTCTTT. Its translation is CASSSLMENTEAFF.

This clone is a singleton in its sample. The chain employs TRBV28 and TRBJ1-2, with D tentatively TRBD1 (5 bases). The CDR3 contains 16 residues. The germline V gene has CDR1 MDHEN and CDR2 SYDVKM. The germline V and J ends were trimmed by 2 bases and 2 bases, with 15 bases remaining between them. The CDR3 DNA is TGTGCCAGCAGTTTAATCCGGGGCCCGGTGAACTATGGCTACACCTTC. Translated, it gives CASSLIRGPVNYGYTF.

This clone was detected only a few times. This chain uses TRBV7-8 with TRBJ2-1, with 10 bases identical to TRBD1. The length of the CDR3 is 18 residues. V gave up 1 base and J gave up 5 bases; unmatched junction bases: 11. Germline V gives CDR1 SGHVS, CDR2 FQNEAQ. CDR3 residues: CASSLVRTGGFMNNEQFF. CDR3 sequence (DNA): TGTGCCAGCAGCTTAGTACGGACAGGGGGTTTTATGAACAATGAGCAGTTCTTC. The variable domain in full, completed from reference TRBV7-8 and TRBJ2-1, reads GAGVSQSPRYKVAKRGQDVALRCDPISGHVSLFWYQQALGQGPEFLTYFQNEAQLDKSGLPSDRFFAERPEGSVSTLKIQRTQQEDSAVYLCASSLVRTGGFMNNEQFFGPGTRLTVL.

This clone is judged large. The chain recombines TRBV5-1 with TRBJ2-7, with 10 positions matching TRBD2. Germline CDR1 reads SGHRS; CDR2 reads YFSETQ. CDR3 length: 17 residues. With V trimmed by 4 bases and J by 0 bases, 10 bases remained unmatched. CDR3 protein: CASSTRLAGPFSYEQYF. Written as DNA, the CDR3 is TGCGCCAGCAGCACCAGACTAGCGGGCCCCTTCTCCTACGAGCAGTACTTC.

The J gene is TRBJ2-7, the V gene TRBV30; D could derive from TRBD1 or TRBD2 (5 bases each). The length of the CDR3 is 16 residues. V was trimmed by 4 bases and J by 0 bases, leaving 19 bases between them. CDR1 GTSNPN and CDR2 SVGIG come from the germline V gene (reference sequence). CDR3 nucleotide sequence: TGTGCCTGGACCTATCCGGGACCTGGAAGCTCCTACGAGCAGTACTTC. Translation gives CAWTYPGPGSSYEQYF.

V gene TRBV4-1 combines with J gene TRBJ2-7; 8 nucleotides match TRBD2. CDR1 and CDR2 from the germline V gene are MGHRA and YSYEKL. This CDR3 has 16 residues. V lost 0 bases, J lost 2 bases, and 6 bases stayed unmatched. CDR3 bases: TGCGCCAGCAGCCAAGAGGGACGGGAGGGGACCTACGAGCAGTACTTC. This codes for CASSQEGREGTYEQYF.

V and J are TRBV6-1 and TRBJ1-2, with a weak D call TRBD1 (6 bases). V gave up 4 bases and J gave up 8 bases, with 11 bases separating them. The CDR3 is 12 residues long. The V gene's germline CDR1 is MNHNS and CDR2 SASEGT. The CDR3 reads CASSAGDGGYTF. Written as DNA, the CDR3 is TGTGCCAGCAGTGCAGGGGACGGCGGCTACACCTTC.

This clone was seen only once. This sequence joins TRBV6-5 and TRBJ2-3; 7 nucleotides align to TRBD1. The CDR3 has 15 residues. Germline V lookup: CDR1 MNHEY, CDR2 SVGAGI. With V trimmed by 8 bases and J by 3 bases, 11 bases remained unmatched. DNA of the CDR3: TGTGCCAGCGCGGCTGGGCAGGGGGAGACAGATACGCAGTATTTT. Encoded protein: CASAAGQGETDTQYF.